The 5 T cell receptor beta chains listed next were all sequenced from one sample in a study of shared clonotypes between healthy human individuals. Sequencing was performed with immunoSEQ multiplex PCR; in TCRdb, only in-frame clones are kept and a portion is missing. The table shows some 2.4 million clones, with 80% to 95% occurring only once. The sample consisted of naive CD4+ T cells from PBMCs. Stated subset: CD45RA+ positively selected. Receptor source: a man aged 18 to 30 in good health. Some clones in this sample may be carry-over from other donors' samples.

The V call is TRBV30, the J call TRBJ1-1, with a possible D match to TRBD1 (5 bases). With 8 bases removed from V and 0 bases from J, the gap between germline ends came to 25 bases. This CDR3 region has 17 residues. Germline loops: CDR1 GTSNPN, CDR2 SVGIG (reference sequence). CDR3 in amino acids: CAAIINYRQLMNTEAFF. CDR3 bases: TGTGCCGCTATAATTAACTATAGACAGCTCATGAACACTGAAGCTTTCTTT. The complete variable domain, with remaining parts taken from reference TRBV30 and TRBJ1-1, reads SQTIHQWPATLVQPVGSPLSLECTVEGTSNPNLYWYRQAAGRGLQLLFYSVGIGQISSEVPQNLSASRPQDRQFILSSKKLLLSDSGFYLCAAIINYRQLMNTEAFFGQGTRLTVV.

V usage is TRBV4-2 and J usage is TRBJ2-1, with 10 bases identical to TRBD2. The CDR3 totals 24 residues. V lost 1 base, J lost 1 base, and 25 bases stayed unmatched. The germline V gene encodes CDR1 LGHNA and CDR2 YNFKEQ. The CDR3 coding sequence is TGTGCCAGCAGCCAAGTAAGGGTAGGTCCGGGGCCCCCGACTAGCGGGTTATCCTACAATGAGCAGTTCTTC. This gives the protein CASSQVRVGPGPPTSGLSYNEQFF.

The rearrangement uses TRBV4-1 and TRBJ2-2, with 8 bases matching TRBD2. The V gene's germline CDR1 is MGHRA and CDR2 YSYEKL. The J segment lost 4 bases and the V segment lost 0 bases, leaving 4 bases of the junction unmatched. This CDR3 comprises 16 residues. Here the CDR3 DNA reads TGCGCCAGCAGCCAAGATCAGCGGGAGACCACCGGGGAGCTGTTTTTT. Residues: CASSQDQRETTGELFF.

As regards this clone: Different DNA sequences within this sample yield the same CDR3. Here the CDR3 reads CASSFGQGGTGELFF. CDR3 nucleotides: TGTGCCAGCAGCTTTGGACAGGGGGGGACCGGGGAGCTGTTTTTT. V and J are TRBV5-4 and TRBJ2-2; 10 bases map to TRBD1. This CDR3 has 15 amino acids. The J segment lost 5 bases and the V segment lost 2 bases, leaving 3 bases of the junction unmatched. The germline V gene has CDR1 SGHNT and CDR2 YYREEE (reference sequence).

The V gene is TRBV29-1, the J gene TRBJ1-1; D gene ambiguous. V lost 7 bases to trimming and J lost 4 bases, with 25 bases between them. Germline CDR1 SQVTM, CDR2 ANQGSEA. The CDR3 covers 16 residues. The CDR3 reads CSARTPSPGSSTEAFF. CDR3 bases: TGCAGCGCCCGAACCCCCTCCCCGGGTTCTAGCACTGAAGCTTTCTTT.